The 16 T cell receptor beta chains presented below share a single source sample, sequenced in a study of cytomegalovirus exposure and HLA in healthy donors. The primer mix had 60 Vbeta and 13 Jbeta primers. Sequenced by immunoSEQ multiplex PCR; TCRdb stores in-frame clones only, minus some. The data hold 99,000 or so clones, with about four fifths observed a single time. The material sequenced was PBMCs. These TCRs come from a female donor in good health and CMV-seropositive.

This chain connects TRBV27 to TRBJ2-5, with 8 bases lining up with TRBD2. Germline loops: CDR1 MNHEY, CDR2 SMNVEV (reference sequence). This CDR3 is 16 amino acids long. The junction had 13 bases not matched to a gene; V was cut back by 5 bases and J by 5 bases. The DNA for the CDR3 is TGTGCCAGCAGTCGGGGAGCGGGAGCCGGGATTGAGACCCAGTACTTC. Residues: CASSRGAGAGIETQYF.

The gene calls are TRBV4-1 and TRBJ2-5; tentative D call: TRBD2 (7 bases). V was shortened by 1 base and J by 5 bases, with 11 bases between the two germline ends. The CDR3 has 14 residues. Germline V gene lookup returns CDR1 MGHRA and CDR2 YSYEKL. The DNA for the CDR3 is TGCGCCAGCAGCCAAGTGGGGGGGCTTGAGACCCAGTACTTC. Protein sequence: CASSQVGGLETQYF.

This chain connects TRBV25-1 to TRBJ1-5; 7 bases fit TRBD1. V dropped 4 bases and J dropped 2; count of bases not matched to a gene: 11. There are 17 residues in the CDR3. Germline CDR1 is MGHDK and CDR2 is SYGVNS. CDR3 DNA sequence: TGTGCCAGCAGTGGTCAAGGGGGCTCTCAAGGCAATCAGCCCCAGCATTTT. Amino acids: CASSGQGGSQGNQPQHF. Using reference TRBV25-1 and TRBJ1-5 for the parts outside the CDR3, the full variable domain is EADIYQTPRYLVIGTGKKITLECSQTMGHDKMYWYQQDPGMELHLIHYSYGVNSTEKGDLSSESTVSRIRTEHFPLTLESARPSHTSQYLCASSGQGGSQGNQPQHFGDGTRLSIL.

V and J are TRBV9 and TRBJ1-3, with D uncertain. V was clipped by 4 bases and J by 4 bases, with 15 bases between them. The CDR3 length is 15 residues. Germline V lookup: CDR1 SGDLS, CDR2 YYNGEE. The CDR3 loop reads CASSPSGNGGNTIYF. CDR3 in DNA: TGTGCCAGCAGCCCCTCGGGGAATGGAGGAAACACCATATATTTT.

The rearrangement joins TRBV27 to TRBJ1-2; 11 bases fit TRBD1. CDR3 length: 17 amino acids. The junction had 4 bases not matched to a gene; V was cut back by 0 bases and J by 1 base. CDR1 is MNHEY, CDR2 SMNVEV, per germline (reference sequence). CDR3: CASSLSGTGGFNYGYTF. DNA of the CDR3: TGTGCCAGCAGTTTATCCGGGACAGGGGGTTTTAACTATGGCTACACCTTC.

The rearrangement uses TRBV27 and TRBJ1-5; maybe TRBD1 (6 bases). Germline values: CDR1 MNHEY, CDR2 SMNVEV (reference sequence). The CDR3 is 14 residues long. The germline V and J ends were trimmed by 3 bases and 6 bases, with 12 bases remaining between them. The CDR3 sequence is CASSLGRGGQPQHF. DNA of the CDR3: TGTGCCAGCAGTTTGGGGAGGGGGGGTCAGCCCCAGCATTTT.

The chain joins TRBV2 to TRBJ1-5; D may be TRBD1 (5 bases). From germline, CDR1 is SNHLY and CDR2 FYNNEI. Trimming removed 5 bases from V and 0 bases from J, with 14 bases in between. CDR3 length: 16 residues. CDR3 in DNA: TGTGCCAGCAGTAAATTACAGGCAAATAGCAATCAGCCCCAGCATTTT. Translation gives CASSKLQANSNQPQHF. Complete variable domain (other parts from reference TRBV2 and TRBJ1-5): EPEVTQTPSHQVTQMGQEVILRCVPISNHLYFYWYRQILGQKVEFLVSFYNNEISEKSEIFDDQFSVERPDGSNFTLKIRSTKLEDSAMYFCASSKLQANSNQPQHFGDGTRLSIL.

The chain uses TRBV10-3 and TRBJ2-1, with unresolved D. The CDR3 extends over 16 amino acids. The V end lost 0 bases, the J end lost 0 bases, and 9 bases lay between the germline ends. Looked up from germline, CDR1 is ENHRY and CDR2 is SYGVKD. CDR3 amino acids: CAISESLSPSYNEQFF. In DNA form, the CDR3 reads TGTGCCATCAGTGAGTCTCTTAGTCCCTCCTACAATGAGCAGTTCTTC.

CDR3 in DNA: TGCGCCAGCAGTGAGACAGGGTCCTCACCCCTCCACTTT. Its translation is CASSETGSSPLHF. J is TRBJ1-6 and V is TRBV10-2, with D perhaps TRBD1 (6 bases). CDR1 and CDR2 from the germline V gene are WSHSY and SAAADI. The CDR3 has 13 residues. V lost 2 bases, J lost 10 bases, and 9 bases lay in between.

Here the CDR3 DNA reads TGTGCCAGCAGTTTACCAGGGCATAGCTCTGGGGCCAACGTCCTGACTTTC. It specifies CASSLPGHSSGANVLTF. The chain has TRBV28 and TRBJ2-6; tentative D call: TRBD1 (5 bases). Germline-derived CDR1 and CDR2 are MDHEN and SYDVKM. The CDR3 runs to 17 residues. Deletions cut 2 bases from V and 0 bases from J, with 11 bases between. Full variable domain (rest looked up from reference TRBV28 and TRBJ2-6): DVKVTQSSRYLVKRTGEKVFLECVQDMDHENMFWYRQDPGLGLRLIYFSYDVKMKEKGDIPEGYSVSREKKERFSLILESASTNQTSMYLCASSLPGHSSGANVLTFGAGSRLTVL.

The rearrangement uses TRBV29-1 and TRBJ1-2; D unresolved. The V end lost 3 bases, the J end lost 4 bases, and 12 bases lay between the germline ends. CDR1 SQVTM and CDR2 ANQGSEA come from the germline V gene. CDR3 size: 13 residues. CDR3 protein: CSVDVRVRYGYTF. In nucleotides, the CDR3 is TGCAGCGTTGATGTTAGAGTCCGCTATGGCTACACCTTC. The full variable domain, completed using reference TRBV29-1 and TRBJ1-2, is SAVISQKPSRDICQRGTSLTIQCQVDSQVTMMFWYRQQPGQSLTLIATANQGSEATYESGFVIDKFPISRPNLTFSTLTVSNMSPEDSSIYLCSVDVRVRYGYTFGSGTRLTVV.

In nucleotides, the CDR3 is TGTGCCAGGCAGACTAAGTACAGCCCTGAGCAGTTCTTC. Its protein product is CARQTKYSPEQFF. This rearrangement joins TRBV2 to TRBJ2-1; maybe TRBD2 (5 bases). The CDR3 is 13 residues long. Looked up from germline, CDR1 is SNHLY and CDR2 is FYNNEI. V was clipped by 9 bases and J by 9 bases, with 18 bases between them.

The rearrangement joins TRBV13 to TRBJ1-3, with TRBD1 identical over 9 bases. This CDR3 region has 16 residues. Looked up from germline, CDR1 is PRHDT and CDR2 is FYEKMQ (reference sequence). J was trimmed by 3 bases and V by 0 bases; bases with no gene match: 3. CDR3: CASSLGQGASGNTIYF. As DNA, the CDR3 is TGTGCCAGCAGCTTAGGACAGGGGGCGAGTGGAAACACCATATATTTT. Full variable domain (missing parts from reference TRBV13 and TRBJ1-3): AAGVIQSPRHLIKEKRETATLKCYPIPRHDTVYWYQQGPGQDPQFLISFYEKMQSDKGSIPDRFSAQQFSDYHSELNMSSLELGDSALYFCASSLGQGASGNTIYFGEGSWLTVV.

The chain joins TRBV19 to TRBJ2-7, with D perhaps matching TRBD1 (5 bases). CDR3 length: 13 residues. The germline gives CDR1 LNHDA, CDR2 SQIVND (reference sequence). Trimming cost V 5 bases and J 4 bases, with 12 bases left between them. The CDR3 DNA follows: TGTGCCAGTAGTGGCCGCGCAGGGTACGAGCAGTACTTC. Protein: CASSGRAGYEQYF.

The chain recombines TRBV13 with TRBJ2-1, with TRBD2 identical over 15 bases. Germline values: CDR1 PRHDT, CDR2 FYEKMQ (reference sequence). CDR3 length equals 20 residues. V trimming: 5 bases; J trimming: 0 bases; junction bases outside the gene matches: 11. The CDR3 region is CASSLRGLAGGSSSYNEQFF. The CDR3 bases are TGTGCCAGCAGCCTCCGAGGACTAGCGGGGGGGTCGAGCTCCTACAATGAGCAGTTCTTC.

The chain is built from TRBV5-1 and TRBJ1-2; D is ambiguous. V was trimmed by 4 bases and J by 5 bases, leaving 12 bases between them. The CDR3 length is 13 residues. Germline V gene lookup returns CDR1 SGHRS and CDR2 YFSETQ. CDR3 amino acids: CASSLGALYGYTF. CDR3 coding DNA: TGCGCCAGCAGCCTTGGAGCACTTTATGGCTACACCTTC.